This TCR beta chain was sequenced for a study of blood T cells in healthy people across ages. The second PCR ran roughly 7 to 11 cycles with a sample-barcoded 5' primer and J-beta primers. TCRdb itself ran the 5' RACE reads through MiXCR, one entry per CDR3 protein. The sample gives around 1,100,000 distinct CDR3 sequences, 30% to 40% of which show up once; roughly 13% is in the top ten. No fewer than 5.5 micrograms of total RNA were isolated from every sample. This TCR came from a man aged 18 to 30 in good health. Sequencing input: blood.

CDR3 amino acids: CASSFNRGGYTF. The CDR3 region has the DNA TGTGCCAGCAGTTTTAACAGGGGCGGCTACACCTTC. The chain links TRBV12-3 or TRBV12-4 to TRBJ1-2, with 7 bases lining up with TRBD1. Trimming took 3 bases from V and 8 from J; bases not matched to a gene: 3. The CDR3 sequence is 12 residues long.